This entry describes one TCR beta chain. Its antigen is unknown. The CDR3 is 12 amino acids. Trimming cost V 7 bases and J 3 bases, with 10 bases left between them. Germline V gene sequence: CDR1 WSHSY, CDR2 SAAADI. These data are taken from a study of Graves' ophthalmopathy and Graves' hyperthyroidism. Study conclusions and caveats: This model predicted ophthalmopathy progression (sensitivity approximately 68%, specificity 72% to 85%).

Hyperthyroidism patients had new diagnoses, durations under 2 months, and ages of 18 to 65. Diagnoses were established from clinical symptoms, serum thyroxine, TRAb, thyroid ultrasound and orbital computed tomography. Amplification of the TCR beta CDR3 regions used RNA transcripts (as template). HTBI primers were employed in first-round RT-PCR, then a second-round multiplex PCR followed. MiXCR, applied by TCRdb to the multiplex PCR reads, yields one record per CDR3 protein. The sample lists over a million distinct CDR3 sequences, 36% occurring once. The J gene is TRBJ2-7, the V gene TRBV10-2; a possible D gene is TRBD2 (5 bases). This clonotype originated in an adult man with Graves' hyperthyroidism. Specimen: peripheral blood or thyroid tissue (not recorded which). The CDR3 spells CASTGVHYEQYF. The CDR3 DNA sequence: TGCGCCAGCACCGGGGTGCACTACGAGCAGTACTTC.